One sample yielded the 3 T cell receptor beta chains listed below, sequenced in a study of TIL therapy for anti-PD-1-resistant metastatic lung cancer. Sequencing used immunoSEQ v3. Profiling relied on immunoSEQ multiplex PCR, and the TCRdb table lists in-frame clones only, not all of them. The data hold more than 20,000 clones, with 72% observed a single time. As for time point: pre-treatment sample, taken before nivolumab and TIL therapy. Most excised metastases sampled were pleural nodules or supraclavicular lymph nodes. The sequencing used tumor tissue, collected at baseline. The source is a person aged 25-79 years with non-small cell lung cancer.

The gene calls are TRBV15 and TRBJ2-7; 7 bases align to TRBD1. The CDR3 spans 15 residues. The V gene's germline CDR1 is LNHNV and CDR2 YYDKDF (reference sequence). The J segment lost 4 bases and the V segment lost 5 bases, leaving 11 bases of the junction unmatched. CDR3: CATSPRTGAPYEQYF. CDR3 DNA sequence: TGTGCCACCAGCCCACGGACAGGCGCACCTTACGAGCAGTACTTC.

The V and J genes are TRBV4-1 and TRBJ2-4; perhaps TRBD1 as D (6 bases). This CDR3 has 15 residues. Trimming shortened V by 4 bases and J by 3 bases, and 13 bases separated the two germline ends. Germline lookup yields CDR1 MGHRA and CDR2 YSYEKL. The chain's CDR3 is CASSPPQGSKNIQYF. Here the CDR3 DNA reads TGCGCCAGCAGCCCCCCGCAGGGGAGCAAAAACATTCAGTACTTC.

V gene TRBV7-2 combines with J gene TRBJ1-1, with D tentatively TRBD1 (5 bases). Trimming pared 5 bases from V and 6 bases from J, leaving 10 bases between. The CDR3 runs 12 residues. Germline CDR1 is SGHTA and CDR2 is FQGNSA. The CDR3 sequence: CASSIRQPEAFF. The CDR3 region has the DNA TGTGCCAGCAGCATCCGACAGCCTGAAGCTTTCTTT.